These 7 T cell receptor beta chains were sequenced from one sample in a study of T cells in Graves' hyperthyroidism and ophthalmopathy. TCR beta CDR3 sequences were amplified from RNA transcripts. Using the HTBI primer set, a first-round RT-PCR was run on the TCR CDR3. TCRdb itself ran the multiplex PCR reads through MiXCR, one entry per CDR3 protein. The sample lists approximately 510,000 distinct CDR3 sequences; around 21% were seen once. Sequenced sample: blood. These receptors came from a man aged 18 to 30 with Graves' hyperthyroidism.

V is TRBV12-3 or TRBV12-4 and J is TRBJ1-5, with D perhaps TRBD1 (6 bases). The CDR3 sequence is 15 residues long. V gave up 5 bases and J gave up 6 bases, with 17 bases separating them. The CDR3, as DNA: TGTGCCAGCAGTCCGGACAGCTCCGGTGGTCAGCCCCAGCATTTT. Its protein is CASSPDSSGGQPQHF.

The V gene is TRBV27, the J gene TRBJ2-7; unclear D gene. The length of the CDR3 is 15 residues. Trimming took 6 bases from V and 0 from J, leaving 15 bases between them. Germline CDR1 MNHEY, CDR2 SMNVEV (reference sequence). DNA of the CDR3: TGTGCCAGCAGGCCCGAGGTGGGATTCTCCTACGAGCAGTACTTC. Translating it yields CASRPEVGFSYEQYF.

The chain employs TRBV7-2 and TRBJ2-7; no clear D. From germline, CDR1 is SGHTA and CDR2 FQGNSA. The CDR3 spans 14 residues. Trimming shortened V by 0 bases and J by 6 bases, and 12 bases separated the two germline ends. The chain's CDR3 is CASSLAYKGSEQYF. CDR3 in DNA: TGTGCCAGCAGCTTAGCCTACAAGGGCTCCGAGCAGTACTTC.

The table lists this clonotype with a few counts. The chain combines TRBV19 with TRBJ1-5; D gene unclear. The V gene's germline CDR1 is LNHDA and CDR2 SQIVND (reference sequence). Trimming cost V 3 bases and J 7 bases, with 13 bases left between them. This CDR3 spans 14 amino acids. CDR3 amino acids: CASSIGWQDQPQHF. In nucleotides, the CDR3 is TGTGCCAGTAGTATCGGGTGGCAGGACCAGCCCCAGCATTTT.

The genes are TRBV7-9 and TRBJ2-5, with D possibly matching TRBD1 (6 bases). CDR3 length: 14 amino acids. Germline V CDR1 and CDR2: SEHNR, FQNEAQ (reference sequence). Trimming cost V 3 bases and J 5 bases, with 13 bases left between them. The CDR3 here is CASSFLDRFETQYF. The CDR3 region has the DNA TGTGCCAGCAGCTTCCTCGACAGGTTCGAGACCCAGTACTTC.

This clonotype was seen many times. In DNA, the CDR3 is TGCGCCAGCAGCTTGGGGGACACAAACACCGGGGAGCTGTTTTTT. Amino acid sequence: CASSLGDTNTGELFF. This chain links TRBV5-1 with TRBJ2-2; possible D gene TRBD1, 6 bases. The CDR3 is 15 amino acids. Germline V gives CDR1 SGHRS, CDR2 YFSETQ. V lost 0 bases and J lost 2, with 8 bases in between.

This chain joins TRBV14 and TRBJ1-6; D is ambiguous. The CDR3 spans 14 residues. CDR1 is SGHDN and CDR2 is FVKESK in the germline V gene. The V end lost 4 bases, the J end lost 9 bases, and 13 bases lay between the germline ends. The DNA of the CDR3 is TGTGCCAGCAGCCCGACCCTTGGGATTTCACCCCTCCACTTT. This sequence encodes CASSPTLGISPLHF.